Below, 21 T cell receptor beta chains from the same sample are listed, as sequenced in a study of shared clonotypes between healthy human individuals. The data were produced by immunoSEQ multiplex PCR, yet TCRdb's version contains in-frame clones alone and is incomplete. The table shows about 2,100,000 clones, with 85% to 95% occurring only once. Naivety among CD8 cells was defined by CD45RO negativity and positive CCR7 selection, thereby excluding terminally differentiated effector memory CD45RA+ cells. Sequences were obtained from naive CD8+ T cells from PBMCs. These receptors were collected from a man aged 18 to 30 in good health. Some clones in this sample may be carry-over from other donors' samples.

V usage is TRBV7-6 and J usage is TRBJ2-1; TRBD2 matches at 15 bases. This CDR3 comprises 15 residues. Germline V CDR1 and CDR2: SGHVS, FNYEAQ. J lost 7 bases, V lost 3 bases, and 1 base had no gene match. This CDR3 is CASSFGTSGRNEQFF. The CDR3 nucleotides read TGTGCCAGCAGCTTCGGGACTAGCGGGAGGAATGAGCAGTTCTTC.

The CDR3 nucleotides are TGCGCCAGCAGCCTTTTTCCGGGACAGGCTGCAACTAATGAAAAACTGTTTTTT. This translates into CASSLFPGQAATNEKLFF. J is TRBJ1-4 and V is TRBV5-1, with TRBD1 identical over 8 bases. After removal of 4 bases from V and 0 bases from J, the junction contained 11 bases not matched to a gene. In germline, CDR1 is SGHRS, CDR2 YFSETQ. This CDR3 comprises 18 residues.

The chain has TRBV4-3 and TRBJ2-1; unclear D gene. Trimming removed 1 base from V and 6 bases from J, with 7 bases in between. CDR1 is LGHNA, CDR2 YSLEER, per germline. The CDR3 contains 13 residues. CDR3 in DNA: TGCGCCAGCAGCCAAGTGCGGTTCAATGAGCAGTTCTTC. Its protein product is CASSQVRFNEQFF.

The chain employs TRBV9 and TRBJ2-3, with a tentative D call TRBD1 (5 bases). Trimming removed 4 bases at V and 3 bases at J, with 18 bases between. From germline, CDR1 is SGDLS and CDR2 YYNGEE. The CDR3 contains 16 residues. The CDR3, as DNA: TGTGCCAGCAGCCACCCTGAAAGGGGTGAGACAGATACGCAGTATTTT. Translation gives CASSHPERGETDTQYF.

The CDR3 is CASRSGLGYSNQPQHF. The CDR3 bases are TGTGCCAGCAGATCAGGGTTGGGGTATAGCAATCAGCCCCAGCATTTT. J is TRBJ1-5 and V is TRBV27, with D maybe TRBD1 (5 bases). V dropped 6 bases and J dropped 0 bases, with 15 bases sitting between them. This CDR3 spans 16 amino acids. CDR1 MNHEY and CDR2 SMNVEV come from the germline V gene (reference sequence).

This chain uses TRBV7-9 with TRBJ2-1, with 11 bases aligning to TRBD2. In germline, CDR1 is SEHNR, CDR2 FQNEAQ (reference sequence). The CDR3 length is 16 residues. V lost 5 bases and J lost 2; bases outside the gene matches: 5. CDR3 sequence reads: CASSHLAGGPYNEQFF. The CDR3 coding sequence is TGTGCCAGCAGCCACCTAGCGGGAGGCCCCTACAATGAGCAGTTCTTC.

The chain links TRBV4-1 to TRBJ1-5; D is perhaps TRBD1 (6 bases). Trimming removed 0 bases from V and 2 bases from J, with 14 bases in between. CDR1 is MGHRA and CDR2 is YSYEKL in the germline V gene. This CDR3 contains 17 residues. CDR3 bases: TGCGCCAGCAGCCAAGATGGCAGGGGATGGGGCAATCAGCCCCAGCATTTT. This encodes CASSQDGRGWGNQPQHF.

As concerns this clone: Other DNA sequences within the sample encode an identical CDR3. The chain couples TRBV5-1 to TRBJ1-1, with D unclear. Germline values: CDR1 SGHRS, CDR2 YFSETQ. This CDR3 comprises 14 residues. V lost 0 bases and J lost 1, with 7 bases in between. The CDR3 region has the DNA TGCGCCAGCAGCTTGGATGCAGGGAACACTGAAGCTTTCTTT. Its translation is CASSLDAGNTEAFF. Looking up the rest from reference TRBV5-1 and TRBJ1-1 gives the full variable domain: KAGVTQTPRYLIKTRGQQVTLSCSPISGHRSVSWYQQTPGQGLQFLFEYFSETQRNKGNFPGRFSGRQFSNSRSEMNVSTLELGDSALYLCASSLDAGNTEAFFGQGTRLTVV.

To note about this clone: The sample holds other DNA sequences that translate to the same CDR3. The chain is built from TRBV7-6 and TRBJ2-2; no definite D call. The CDR3 runs 12 residues. Trimming left V 2 bases short and J 4 bases short, with 2 bases between. Germline V gene lookup returns CDR1 SGHVS and CDR2 FNYEAQ. CDR3 sequence reads: CASSLSTGELFF. The CDR3 bases are TGTGCCAGCAGCTTAAGCACCGGGGAGCTGTTTTTT.

This sequence joins TRBV28 and TRBJ1-1; D remains ambiguous. Germline CDR1 and CDR2: MDHEN and SYDVKM. This CDR3 has 12 amino acids. With 6 bases removed from V and 7 bases from J, the gap between germline ends came to 12 bases. The CDR3 DNA is TGTGCCAGCAGGTTCGGCCCGGGTGAAGCTTTCTTT. Translation gives CASRFGPGEAFF.

In DNA, the CDR3 is TGTGCCAGCAGTTACGGGCCCCGGGCCGAGCAGTACTTC. Its protein is CASSYGPRAEQYF. The chain has TRBV6-6 and TRBJ2-7, with no clear D. The ends were cut back, 2 bases at V and 6 bases at J, with 11 bases in the middle. The CDR3 spans 13 residues. Germline CDR1 is MNHNY and CDR2 is SVGAGI (reference sequence).

The chain recombines TRBV5-1 with TRBJ1-5; 8 positions agree with TRBD1. CDR1 SGHRS and CDR2 YFSETQ come from the germline V gene. The CDR3 contains 16 residues. The junction had 9 bases not matched to a gene; V was cut back by 0 bases and J by 7 bases. The CDR3: CASSLAEDRARQPQHF. The CDR3 DNA reads TGCGCCAGCAGCTTGGCCGAGGACAGGGCTCGGCAGCCCCAGCATTTT.

The chain uses TRBV7-2 and TRBJ2-2; the D is unclear. The CDR3 length is 15 residues. V lost 1 base and J 1 base, leaving 7 bases between the germline ends. Germline CDR1 and CDR2: SGHTA and FQGNSA. CDR3 bases: TGTGCCAGCAGCTTAGGACTCATGAACACCGGGGAGCTGTTTTTT. It codes for CASSLGLMNTGELFF.

As for this clone: Other DNA sequences from this sample encode an identical CDR3 as well. The chain uses TRBV27 and TRBJ1-5; 7 nucleotides align to TRBD1. CDR1 is MNHEY, CDR2 SMNVEV, per germline (reference sequence). Losses at the gene ends were 9 bases for V and 1 base for J; bases not matched to a gene: 6. This CDR3 comprises 14 residues. The CDR3 reads CASRQGGSNQPQHF. The CDR3 nucleotides are TGTGCCAGTCGACAGGGCGGGAGCAATCAGCCCCAGCATTTT.

This clone has a single count. The genes are TRBV9 and TRBJ2-7; TRBD1 agrees at 9 bases. The junction had 7 bases not matched to a gene; V was cut back by 4 bases and J by 5 bases. CDR1 SGDLS and CDR2 YYNGEE come from the germline V gene. This CDR3 spans 14 amino acids. The DNA for the CDR3 is TGTGCCAGCAGCAAGGGACAGGGCCCTCACGAGCAGTACTTC. Its protein product is CASSKGQGPHEQYF.

Notes on this clone: This sample also contains other DNA sequences that code for the same CDR3. The J gene is TRBJ2-7, the V gene TRBV5-1, with D possibly being TRBD2 (5 bases). Trimming took off 5 bases at V and 2 bases at J, with 8 bases between the two ends. There are 12 residues in the CDR3. Germline V gene data show CDR1 as SGHRS and CDR2 as YFSETQ. The CDR3 DNA follows: TGCGCCAGCAGTTCCGGGACCTACGAGCAGTACTTC. Translation: CASSSGTYEQYF.

J is TRBJ2-1 and V is TRBV14; the D gene is possibly TRBD2 (6 bases). Per germline, CDR1 SGHDN and CDR2 FVKESK. Trimming cost V 3 bases and J 7 bases, with 13 bases left between them. The CDR3 covers 14 residues. DNA for the CDR3: TGTGCCAGCAGCCATTGGCGGGGTGGGAATGAGCAGTTCTTC. Amino acids: CASSHWRGGNEQFF.

The chain joins TRBV18 to TRBJ1-2; no definite D call. The ends were cut back, 4 bases at V and 1 base at J, with 16 bases in the middle. The CDR3 has 16 amino acids. The germline V gene encodes CDR1 KGHSH and CDR2 LQKENI. The CDR3 reads CASSHPDGVGNYGYTF. CDR3 nucleotides: TGTGCCAGCTCACATCCGGACGGGGTGGGTAACTATGGCTACACCTTC.

This rearrangement joins TRBV9 to TRBJ2-7, with 10 bases fitting TRBD2. Germline V lookup: CDR1 SGDLS, CDR2 YYNGEE. With 4 bases clipped from V and 2 bases from J, the junction kept 6 bases outside the gene matches. The CDR3 runs to 15 residues. Here the CDR3 DNA reads TGTGCCAGCAGCCGTGGGACTAGCGCTACCTACGAGCAGTACTTC. It encodes CASSRGTSATYEQYF.

The chain combines TRBV19 with TRBJ2-1, with 11 bases fitting TRBD2. The V gene's germline CDR1 is LNHDA and CDR2 SQIVND (reference sequence). The trim removed 2 bases at V and 11 bases at J, leaving 5 bases unmatched. The CDR3 covers 14 residues. The CDR3 DNA reads TGTGCCAGTAGTATATGGCTAGCGGGAGGCCAGCAGTTCTTC. It yields the protein CASSIWLAGGQQFF.

This clone was counted a single time. This sequence joins TRBV11-2 and TRBJ1-1; TRBD1 matches 9 bases. CDR3 size: 15 residues. Germline lookup yields CDR1 SGHAT and CDR2 FQNNGV. V dropped 1 base and J dropped 7; count of bases not matched to a gene: 7. This CDR3 is CASSLVKGQGLEAFF. The DNA of the CDR3 is TGTGCCAGCAGCTTAGTGAAGGGACAGGGACTTGAAGCTTTCTTT.